Listed below are T cell receptor beta chains from one sample, sequenced in a study of T and B cells in COVID-19 patients. TCRdb ran MiXCR on the multiplex PCR reads and lists one entry per CDR3 protein. The repertoire holds 4,500 to 5,500 distinct CDR3 sequences, about 20% seen once, with less than 8.5% in the top ten. The sequenced material came from blood. The receptors originated from a human donor who had recovered from COVID-19. The CDR3 runs from the conserved cysteine through the conserved F or W. D genes are given only for firm matches. Size is omitted from some rows. Given values are once, few, many or a class for expanded clones.

j_call: TRBJ2-3
clone_size: -
v_call: TRBV6-1
d_call: TRBD1
cdr3_nt: TGTGCCAGCAGCCTTGGACAGGGGATCGCAGATACGCAGTATTTT
cdr3_aa: CASSLGQGIADTQYF

j_call: TRBJ2-3
clone_size: -
v_call: TRBV12-3/TRBV12-4
d_call: TRBD2
cdr3_nt: TGTGCCAGCAGTGAAGCGGGGGGGCCCACAGATACGCAGTATTTT
cdr3_aa: CASSEAGGPTDTQYF

j_call: TRBJ2-1
clone_size: -
v_call: TRBV27
d_call: TRBD2
cdr3_nt: TGTGCCAGCAGAACTAGCGGGGGGGCCGGGCAGTTCTTC
cdr3_aa: CASRTSGGAGQFF

j_call: TRBJ1-1
clone_size: -
v_call: TRBV20-1
d_call: -
cdr3_nt: TGCAGTGCTAGAGATGGGACGGTGAACACTGAAGCTTTCTTT
cdr3_aa: CSARDGTVNTEAFF

j_call: TRBJ2-1
clone_size: medium-sized
v_call: TRBV5-6
d_call: TRBD2
cdr3_nt: TGTGCCAGCAGCTTGAAAAGGGGACTAAGCGATGAGCAGTTCTTC
cdr3_aa: CASSLKRGLSDEQFF

j_call: TRBJ1-4
clone_size: medium-sized
v_call: TRBV5-6
d_call: -
cdr3_nt: TGTGCCAGCAGTCTGGGAAGGCTAAATGAAAAACTGTTTTTT
cdr3_aa: CASSLGRLNEKLFF

j_call: TRBJ1-5
clone_size: -
v_call: TRBV5-8
d_call: TRBD1
cdr3_nt: TGTGCCAGCAGCTCCCTCCCGGTCGGGACAGGAGCCTTCGGGCAGCCCCAGCATTTT
cdr3_aa: CASSSLPVGTGAFGQPQHF

j_call: TRBJ2-7
clone_size: large
v_call: TRBV19
d_call: TRBD2
cdr3_nt: TGTGCCAGTAGCTGGACTAGCGGCTACGAGCAGTACTTC
cdr3_aa: CASSWTSGYEQYF

j_call: TRBJ2-3
clone_size: medium-sized
v_call: TRBV6-2/TRBV6-3
d_call: -
cdr3_nt: TGTGCCAGCAAGAGGTGGGGGGGCCAGGATACGCAGTATTTT
cdr3_aa: CASKRWGGQDTQYF

j_call: TRBJ1-1
clone_size: many
v_call: TRBV27
d_call: -
cdr3_nt: TGTGCCAGCAGTTTTGGAGTAGGGACTGAAGCTTTCTTT
cdr3_aa: CASSFGVGTEAFF

j_call: TRBJ1-6
clone_size: medium-sized
v_call: TRBV5-6
d_call: TRBD1
cdr3_nt: TGTGCCAGCAGCTTTAGACAGGGAAGGGATTCACCCCTCCACTTT
cdr3_aa: CASSFRQGRDSPLHF

j_call: TRBJ2-3
clone_size: -
v_call: TRBV20-1
d_call: TRBD2
cdr3_nt: TGCAGTGCTATCCCCACGTGGGGACTAGCCGAAAACACAGATACGCAGTATTTT
cdr3_aa: CSAIPTWGLAENTDTQYF

j_call: TRBJ2-4
clone_size: medium-sized
v_call: TRBV6-5
d_call: -
cdr3_nt: TGTGCCAGCAGTTACTCGTCAGGGGTAGGAAACATTCAGTACTTC
cdr3_aa: CASSYSSGVGNIQYF

j_call: TRBJ2-7
clone_size: medium-sized
v_call: TRBV5-4
d_call: -
cdr3_nt: TGTGCCAGCAGCTCTCTTACAGGGTTCCCCTACGAGCAGTACTTC
cdr3_aa: CASSSLTGFPYEQYF

j_call: TRBJ2-3
clone_size: large
v_call: TRBV19
d_call: -
cdr3_nt: TGTGCCAGTAGTATCGGTGGCACAGATACGCAGTATTTT
cdr3_aa: CASSIGGTDTQYF

j_call: TRBJ2-5
clone_size: medium-sized
v_call: TRBV19
d_call: -
cdr3_nt: TGTGCCAGTAGTATAGATCAGCCAGGGCAGGAGACCCAGTACTTC
cdr3_aa: CASSIDQPGQETQYF

j_call: TRBJ2-3
clone_size: medium-sized
v_call: TRBV12-3/TRBV12-4
d_call: -
cdr3_nt: TGTGCCAGCAGTTTAGCGGGGACAGATACGCAGTATTTT
cdr3_aa: CASSLAGTDTQYF

j_call: TRBJ2-3
clone_size: many
v_call: TRBV6-4
d_call: -
cdr3_nt: TGTGCCAGCAGCCCCTCCTGGGACACAGATACGCAGTATTTT
cdr3_aa: CASSPSWDTDTQYF

j_call: TRBJ1-4
clone_size: medium-sized
v_call: TRBV27
d_call: -
cdr3_nt: TGTGCCAGCAGTCTTCCTCCGGGGCCACTGTTTTTT
cdr3_aa: CASSLPPGPLFF

j_call: TRBJ2-7
clone_size: medium-sized
v_call: TRBV10-3
d_call: -
cdr3_nt: TGTGCCATCAGTGTATCACAACCCTACGAGCAGTACTTC
cdr3_aa: CAISVSQPYEQYF

j_call: TRBJ2-7
clone_size: few
v_call: TRBV4-1
d_call: TRBD1
cdr3_nt: TGCGCCAGCAGCCAAGAACGCCAGGGGGCCTACGAGCAGTACTTC
cdr3_aa: CASSQERQGAYEQYF

j_call: TRBJ2-5
clone_size: few
v_call: TRBV20-1
d_call: TRBD2
cdr3_nt: TGCAGTGCTACGTACGGGGCGGGGGGGCAGGAGACCCAGTACTTC
cdr3_aa: CSATYGAGGQETQYF

j_call: TRBJ2-7
clone_size: -
v_call: TRBV28
d_call: TRBD1
cdr3_nt: TGTGCCAGCAGTCCCCGGGACAGCACCTACGAGCAGTACTTC
cdr3_aa: CASSPRDSTYEQYF

j_call: TRBJ2-5
clone_size: medium-sized
v_call: TRBV6-1
d_call: -
cdr3_nt: TGTGCCAGCAGTGAAGGGGGAACGGCCCGAGGGAGGACCCAGTACTTC
cdr3_aa: CASSEGGTARGRTQYF

j_call: TRBJ1-3
clone_size: medium-sized
v_call: TRBV18
d_call: -
cdr3_nt: TGTGCCAGCTCACCACCGTCAGGGGATATTGGAAACACCATATATTTT
cdr3_aa: CASSPPSGDIGNTIYF

j_call: TRBJ1-3
clone_size: many
v_call: TRBV7-9
d_call: TRBD1
cdr3_nt: TGTGCCAGCAGCCCACGGACAGGGTCAGGAAACACCATATATTTT
cdr3_aa: CASSPRTGSGNTIYF

j_call: TRBJ1-6
clone_size: many
v_call: TRBV6-4
d_call: TRBD1
cdr3_nt: TGTGCCAGCAGCACAGGGGGTAATTCACCCCTCCACTTT
cdr3_aa: CASSTGGNSPLHF

j_call: TRBJ1-5
clone_size: -
v_call: TRBV20-1
d_call: -
cdr3_nt: TGCAGTGCTAGAGATTTTTCGGGGGAAGGGGGTCAGCCCCAGCATTTT
cdr3_aa: CSARDFSGEGGQPQHF

j_call: TRBJ2-5
clone_size: few
v_call: TRBV20-1
d_call: -
cdr3_nt: TGCAGTGCGAAGAGGGTGGGGGGGGGCGCAGAGACCCAGTACTTC
cdr3_aa: CSAKRVGGGAETQYF

j_call: TRBJ2-5
clone_size: medium-sized
v_call: TRBV6-2/TRBV6-3
d_call: TRBD2
cdr3_nt: TGTGCCAGCAGTTGGGGAGGGCGAGGGGAGACCCAGTACTTC
cdr3_aa: CASSWGGRGETQYF

j_call: TRBJ2-2
clone_size: medium-sized
v_call: TRBV12-3/TRBV12-4
d_call: -
cdr3_nt: TGTGCCAGCAGTTTTGGAACGACCGGGGAGCTGTTTTTT
cdr3_aa: CASSFGTTGELFF

j_call: TRBJ1-1
clone_size: -
v_call: TRBV5-1
d_call: -
cdr3_nt: TGCGCCAGCAGCCCGAATGAGGGCCTGAACACTGAAGCTTTCTTT
cdr3_aa: CASSPNEGLNTEAFF

j_call: TRBJ2-5
clone_size: medium-sized
v_call: TRBV6-2/TRBV6-3
d_call: -
cdr3_nt: TGTGCCAGCAGCTCTATTCGGGGGGCCCAAGAGACCCAGTACTTC
cdr3_aa: CASSSIRGAQETQYF

j_call: TRBJ2-7
clone_size: -
v_call: TRBV9
d_call: -
cdr3_nt: TGTGCCAGCAGCGTAGGGGAATTATCTAGGAGCTGGGAGCAGTACTTC
cdr3_aa: CASSVGELSRSWEQYF

j_call: TRBJ2-2
clone_size: medium-sized
v_call: TRBV12-3/TRBV12-4
d_call: -
cdr3_nt: TGTGCCAGCAGTTTAGTGCCGGGGGGCGGTACCGGGGAGCTGTTTTTT
cdr3_aa: CASSLVPGGGTGELFF

j_call: TRBJ2-3
clone_size: few
v_call: TRBV7-2
d_call: -
cdr3_nt: TGTGCCAGCAGCTTACGGGGGGCATCTACCACAGATACGCAGTATTTT
cdr3_aa: CASSLRGASTTDTQYF